This T cell receptor (beta chain) was recovered during a study of neoadjuvant anti-PD-1 for oral cavity cancer. Study background: Before surgery, most patients got three to four biweekly 3 mg/kg nivolumab doses. Findings of the study overall: After neoadjuvant nivolumab, PBMC T cell clonality was significantly higher in non-responders than responders.

Clones were read by immunoSEQ multiplex PCR, and TCRdb kept only the in-frame ones, dropping some. This repertoire shows roughly 13,000 clones, around 70% found once; its top ten account for approximately 3%. Described time point: after neoadjuvant nivolumab, at surgical resection. The patients had HPV-negative, locally advanced oral cavity squamous cell carcinoma. The CDR3 extends over 16 amino acids. Germline V CDR1 and CDR2: SGHDT, YYEEEE. V gave up 2 bases and J gave up 0 bases, with 14 bases separating them. Comment on this clone: The antigen remains undetermined.

The sample consisted of PBMCs, taken after nivolumab (anti-PD-1) treatment. The gene calls are TRBV5-6 and TRBJ1-1; D unclear. The sequence was obtained from a person between 35 and 79 years old with oral cavity squamous cell carcinoma. In nucleotides, the CDR3 is TGTGCCAGCAGCTTACTACGGTTAAGCATGAACACTGAAGCTTTCTTT. This sequence encodes CASSLLRLSMNTEAFF.